This T cell receptor (beta chain) was captured in a study of cytomegalovirus exposure and HLA in healthy donors. Method: immunoSEQ multiplex PCR; TCRdb's copy keeps in-frame clones and lacks some. The top ten hold 0.9% to 1.2% of the sample, which has more than 70,000 clones, less than 95% seen once. With V trimmed by 2 bases and J by 2 bases, 10 bases remained unmatched. In germline, CDR1 is SGHAT, CDR2 FQNNGV. The CDR3 loop spans 17 amino acids. The chain combines TRBV11-2 with TRBJ2-5; 8 bases are a match to TRBD1. This TCR came from a woman between 18 and 29 years old in good health and CMV-seronegative. Sequences were obtained from PBMCs. CDR3: CASSLILHQGAQETQYF. CDR3 sequence (DNA): TGTGCCAGCAGCTTAATCCTCCACCAGGGGGCGCAAGAGACCCAGTACTTC. Drawing the rest from reference TRBV11-2 and TRBJ2-5, the complete variable domain is EAGVAQSPRYKIIEKRQSVAFWCNPISGHATLYWYQQILGQGPKLLIQFQNNGVVDDSQLPKDRFSAERLKGVDSTLKIQPAKLEDSAVYLCASSLILHQGAQETQYFGPGTRLLVL.